The TCR beta chain under discussion was sequenced for a study of blood T cell repertoires in COVID-19. Germline CDR1 reads SGDLS; CDR2 reads YYNGEE. This CDR3 contains 16 residues. V was pared by 0 bases and J by 4 bases, with 16 bases between. Using immunoSEQ multiplex PCR, the repertoire was profiled, and TCRdb retains in-frame clones only, with some absent. The sample carries about 58,000 clones, 88% recorded once. This sequence was found in a woman in her 70s with active COVID-19. Sequenced: peripheral blood. V gene TRBV9 combines with J gene TRBJ1-2; a weak D match, TRBD1 (5 bases). CDR3 sequence (DNA): TGTGCCAGCAGCGTAGAGGCAGGGTATTTGCCCTATGGCTACACCTTC. This codes for CASSVEAGYLPYGYTF.